This passage covers 11 T cell receptor beta chains from one sample sequenced in a study of CD8 T cells in Susac syndrome (dated by TCRdb to between 2017 and 2020). Library method: the immunoSEQ multiplex PCR assay. RNA was extracted with the RNeasy kit and 0.5 to 1 ug was reverse transcribed using random hexamers. TCRdb itself trimmed the public reads at Q25 with fastp, ran MiXCR and retained productive beta chains. All rows with the same CDR3 protein become a single entry with the most common DNA and genes. Here the sample has 15,000 to 20,000 distinct CDR3 sequences; around 95% occur a single time. The ten largest clones add up to roughly 0.24% of the sample. The sample comprised CD8+ T cells from PBMCs. Every receptor here comes from a human donor in good health.

The CDR3 protein is CASSPSQPTDTQYF. Here the CDR3 DNA reads TGTGCCAGCAGCCCCTCTCAACCGACAGATACGCAGTATTTT. This chain uses TRBV11-1 with TRBJ2-3; no definite D call. The CDR3 has 14 residues. CDR1 and CDR2 (germline): SGHAT, FQDESV (reference sequence). The V and J ends lost 5 bases and 3 bases respectively, with 12 bases between them.

V usage is TRBV4-3 and J usage is TRBJ2-1; 11 bases agree with TRBD2. Trimming took 0 bases from V and 5 from J; bases not matched to a gene: 6. The length of the CDR3 is 17 residues. Looked up from germline, CDR1 is LGHNA and CDR2 is YSLEER. The CDR3 DNA reads TGCGCCAGCAGCCAAGATGATGTAGCGGGAGGGCACAATGAGCAGTTCTTC. Its protein is CASSQDDVAGGHNEQFF.

The chain joins TRBV19 to TRBJ2-2, with 12 bases aligning to TRBD2. This CDR3 is 17 amino acids long. V was clipped by 1 base and J by 3 bases; unmatched bases: 3. Germline loops: CDR1 LNHDA, CDR2 SQIVND (reference sequence). In DNA form, the CDR3 reads TGTGCCAGTAGTATAGGACTAGCGGGAGCGTACACCGGGGAGCTGTTTTTT. Its translation is CASSIGLAGAYTGELFF.

The chain uses TRBV6-5 and TRBJ2-7; D unresolved. V was clipped by 7 bases and J by 5 bases, with 6 bases between them. Germline-derived CDR1 and CDR2 are MNHEY and SVGAGI. The CDR3 loop spans 10 amino acids. The CDR3 DNA sequence: TGTGCCAGCAACTCGCACGAGCAGTACGTC. It specifies CASNSHEQYV.

This chain links TRBV12-3 or TRBV12-4 with TRBJ1-5; TRBD1 might be the D (6 bases). Between the trimmed V and J ends, which lost 5 bases and 5 bases, there was a span of 13 bases. The CDR3 covers 14 residues. The CDR3 protein is CASSGSTGHQPQHF. The CDR3 DNA follows: TGTGCCAGCAGTGGGAGTACAGGGCATCAGCCCCAGCATTTT.

The chain combines TRBV28 with TRBJ2-3; 7 bases fit TRBD1. Germline trimming cut 6 bases from V and 6 bases from J; bases unmatched to any gene: 6. Germline V CDR1 and CDR2: MDHEN, SYDVKM. The CDR3 contains 13 residues. CDR3 region: CASRPTGIDTQYF. The CDR3, as DNA: TGTGCCAGCAGGCCGACAGGGATCGATACGCAGTATTTT.

The genes are TRBV28 and TRBJ2-1; TRBD1 is a possible D gene (5 bases). V lost 6 bases, J lost 7 bases, and 25 bases lay in between. The CDR3 covers 17 residues. Germline V gives CDR1 MDHEN, CDR2 SYDVKM. CDR3 sequence reads: CASSELGEQTLGNEQFF. CDR3 coding DNA: TGTGCCAGCAGCGAGCTAGGGGAACAAACTTTAGGGAATGAGCAGTTCTTC.

J is TRBJ2-3 and V is TRBV28; 9 nucleotides align to TRBD2. This CDR3 has 15 amino acids. With 5 bases clipped from V and 4 bases from J, the junction kept 7 bases outside the gene matches. From germline, CDR1 is MDHEN and CDR2 SYDVKM. The CDR3 loop is CASSPGLADPDTQYF. CDR3 DNA sequence: TGTGCCAGCAGTCCGGGACTAGCCGATCCAGATACGCAGTATTTT.

The chain combines TRBV13 with TRBJ2-7; D not resolved. The germline V gene has CDR1 PRHDT and CDR2 FYEKMQ (reference sequence). With 1 base removed from V and 5 bases from J, the gap between germline ends came to 9 bases. This CDR3 spans 13 amino acids. CDR3 in amino acids: CASSLEGNDEQYV. As DNA, the CDR3 is TGTGCCAGCAGCTTAGAAGGGAATGACGAGCAGTACGTC.

The chain employs TRBV28 and TRBJ1-2; D remains unclear. V lost 5 bases to trimming and J lost 4 bases, with 20 bases between them. The CDR3 consists of 16 residues. Germline values: CDR1 MDHEN, CDR2 SYDVKM. This CDR3 is CASSTEPREYSYGYTF. Here the CDR3 DNA reads TGTGCCAGCAGTACGGAACCGAGGGAGTATAGCTATGGCTACACCTTC.

The chain recombines TRBV3-1 with TRBJ2-1; D remains unclear. Germline CDR1 LGHDT, CDR2 YNNKEL (reference sequence). The CDR3 sequence is 13 residues long. V dropped 6 bases and J dropped 3 bases, with 9 bases sitting between them. The CDR3 sequence is CASSPGYYNEQFF. CDR3 sequence (DNA): TGTGCCAGCAGTCCCGGATACTACAATGAGCAGTTCTTC.